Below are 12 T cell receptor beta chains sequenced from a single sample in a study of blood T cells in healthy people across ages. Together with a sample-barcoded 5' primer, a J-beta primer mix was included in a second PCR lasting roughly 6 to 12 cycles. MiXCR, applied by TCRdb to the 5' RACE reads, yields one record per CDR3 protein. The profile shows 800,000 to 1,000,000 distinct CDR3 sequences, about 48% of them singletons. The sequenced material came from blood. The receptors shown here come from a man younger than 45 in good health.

CDR3 sequence: CASSFSGPPFYEQYF. CDR3 DNA: TGTGCCAGCAGTTTCTCTGGGCCTCCCTTCTACGAGCAGTACTTC. This chain connects TRBV27 to TRBJ2-7, with unresolved D. This CDR3 contains 15 residues. Trimming removed 3 bases from V and 3 bases from J, with 15 bases in between. Germline V lookup: CDR1 MNHEY, CDR2 SMNVEV (reference sequence).

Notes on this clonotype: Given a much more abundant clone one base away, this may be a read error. The CDR3: CASSPPGGRNSPPHF. CDR3 bases: TGTGCCAGCAGCCCCCCCGGCGGACGAAATTCACCCCCCCACTTT. This rearrangement joins TRBV7-2 to TRBJ1-6; D is undetermined. Per germline, CDR1 SGHTA and CDR2 FQGNSA. This CDR3 has 15 residues.

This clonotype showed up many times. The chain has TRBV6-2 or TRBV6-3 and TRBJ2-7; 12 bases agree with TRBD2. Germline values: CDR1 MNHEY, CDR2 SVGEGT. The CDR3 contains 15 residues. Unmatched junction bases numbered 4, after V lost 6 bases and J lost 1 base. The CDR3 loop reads CASSSTSGGSYEQYF. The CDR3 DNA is TGTGCCAGCAGCTCGACTAGCGGGGGTTCCTACGAGCAGTACTTC.

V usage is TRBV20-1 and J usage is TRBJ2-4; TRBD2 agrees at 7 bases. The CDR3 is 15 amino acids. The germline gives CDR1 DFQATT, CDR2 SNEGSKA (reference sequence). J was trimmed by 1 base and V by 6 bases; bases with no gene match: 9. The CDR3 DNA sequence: TGCAGTGCCGCGATCATGCGGGGGGCCAAAAACATTCAGTACTTC. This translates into CSAAIMRGAKNIQYF.

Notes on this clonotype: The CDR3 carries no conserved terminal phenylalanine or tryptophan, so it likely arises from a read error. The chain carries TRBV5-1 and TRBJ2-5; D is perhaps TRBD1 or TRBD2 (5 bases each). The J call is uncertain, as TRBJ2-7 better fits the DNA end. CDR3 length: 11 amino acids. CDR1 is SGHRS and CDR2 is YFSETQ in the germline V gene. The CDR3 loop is CASTRDHEQYS. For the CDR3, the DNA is TGCGCCAGCACTAGGGACCACGAGCAGTACTCC.

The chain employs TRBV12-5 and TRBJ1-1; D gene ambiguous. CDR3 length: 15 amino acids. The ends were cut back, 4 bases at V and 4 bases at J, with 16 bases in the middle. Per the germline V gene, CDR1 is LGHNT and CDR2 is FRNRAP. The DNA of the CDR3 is TGTGCTAGTGGTTGGGTATTAGGTTTCAGCACTGAAGCTTTCTTT. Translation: CASGWVLGFSTEAFF.

This CDR3 reads CASSSSSGGLSNEQFF. In nucleotides, the CDR3 is TGTGCCAGCAGTTCCTCTAGCGGGGGGCTTAGCAATGAGCAGTTCTTC. The chain couples TRBV28 to TRBJ2-1; TRBD2 agrees at 11 bases. The germline gives CDR1 MDHEN, CDR2 SYDVKM. This CDR3 contains 16 residues. Losses at the gene ends were 4 bases for V and 6 bases for J; bases not matched to a gene: 8.

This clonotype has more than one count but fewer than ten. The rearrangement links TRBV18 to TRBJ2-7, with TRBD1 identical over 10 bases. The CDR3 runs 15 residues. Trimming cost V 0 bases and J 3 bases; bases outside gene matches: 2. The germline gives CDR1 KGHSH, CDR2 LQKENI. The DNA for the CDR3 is TGTGCCAGCTCACCACCGGGACAGGGGTTCTACGAGCAGTACTTC. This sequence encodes CASSPPGQGFYEQYF.

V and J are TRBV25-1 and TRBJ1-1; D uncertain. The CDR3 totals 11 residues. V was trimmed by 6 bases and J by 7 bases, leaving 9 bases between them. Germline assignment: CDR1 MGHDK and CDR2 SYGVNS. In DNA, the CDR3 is TGTGCCAGCAGAGGGTGGAGTGAAGCTTTCTTT. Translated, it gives CASRGWSEAFF. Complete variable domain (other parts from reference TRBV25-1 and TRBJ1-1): EADIYQTPRYLVIGTGKKITLECSQTMGHDKMYWYQQDPGMELHLIHYSYGVNSTEKGDLSSESTVSRIRTEHFPLTLESARPSHTSQYLCASRGWSEAFFGQGTRLTVV.

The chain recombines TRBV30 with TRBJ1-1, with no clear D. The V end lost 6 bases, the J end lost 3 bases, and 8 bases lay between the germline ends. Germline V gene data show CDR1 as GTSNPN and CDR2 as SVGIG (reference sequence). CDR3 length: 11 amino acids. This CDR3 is CACTRYTEAFF. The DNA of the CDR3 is TGTGCCTGCACACGATACACTGAAGCTTTCTTT.

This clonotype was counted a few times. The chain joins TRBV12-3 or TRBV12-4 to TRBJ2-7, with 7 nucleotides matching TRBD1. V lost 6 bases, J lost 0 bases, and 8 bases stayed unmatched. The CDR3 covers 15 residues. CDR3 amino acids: CASSPRDSLSYEQYF. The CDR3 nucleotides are TGTGCCAGCAGCCCCAGGGACAGCCTCTCCTACGAGCAGTACTTC.

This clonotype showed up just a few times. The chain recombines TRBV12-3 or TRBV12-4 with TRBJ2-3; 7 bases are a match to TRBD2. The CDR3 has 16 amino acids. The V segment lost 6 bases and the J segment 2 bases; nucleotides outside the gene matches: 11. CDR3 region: CASSYTTGGYTDTQYF. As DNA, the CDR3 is TGTGCCAGCAGCTACACGACCGGGGGGTACACAGATACGCAGTATTTT.